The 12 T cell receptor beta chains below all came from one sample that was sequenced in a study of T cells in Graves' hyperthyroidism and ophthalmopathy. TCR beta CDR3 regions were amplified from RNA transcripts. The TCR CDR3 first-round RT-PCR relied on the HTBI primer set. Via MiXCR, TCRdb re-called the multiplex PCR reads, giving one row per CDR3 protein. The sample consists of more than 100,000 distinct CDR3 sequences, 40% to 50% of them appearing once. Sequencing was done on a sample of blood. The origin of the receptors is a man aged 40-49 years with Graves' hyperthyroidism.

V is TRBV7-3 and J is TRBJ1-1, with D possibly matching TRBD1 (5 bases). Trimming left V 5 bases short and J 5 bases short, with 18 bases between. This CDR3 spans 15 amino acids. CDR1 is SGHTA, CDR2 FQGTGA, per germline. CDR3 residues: CASSLLAGWGTEAFF. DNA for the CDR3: TGTGCCAGCAGCCTACTAGCGGGATGGGGGACTGAAGCTTTCTTT.

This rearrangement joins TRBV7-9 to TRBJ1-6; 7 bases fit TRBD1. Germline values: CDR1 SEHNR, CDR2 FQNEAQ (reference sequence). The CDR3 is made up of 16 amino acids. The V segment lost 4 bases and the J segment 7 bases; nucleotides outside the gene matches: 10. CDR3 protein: CASSYTTGEANSPLHF. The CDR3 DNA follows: TGTGCCAGCAGCTACACTACAGGGGAAGCGAATTCACCCCTCCACTTT. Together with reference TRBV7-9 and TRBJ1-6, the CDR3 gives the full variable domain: DTGVSQNPRHKITKRGQNVTFRCDPISEHNRLYWYRQTLGQGPEFLTYFQNEAQLEKSRLLSDRFSAERPKGSFSTLEIQRTEQGDSAMYLCASSYTTGEANSPLHFGNGTRLTVT.

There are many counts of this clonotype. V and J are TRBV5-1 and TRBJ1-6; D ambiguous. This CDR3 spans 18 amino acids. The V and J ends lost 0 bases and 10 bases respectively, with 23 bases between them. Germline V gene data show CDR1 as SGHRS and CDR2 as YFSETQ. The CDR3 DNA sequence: TGCGCCAGCAGCTTGGTGCAGTCGGCCTTACTGGACGCGTCACCCCTCCACTTT. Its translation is CASSLVQSALLDASPLHF.

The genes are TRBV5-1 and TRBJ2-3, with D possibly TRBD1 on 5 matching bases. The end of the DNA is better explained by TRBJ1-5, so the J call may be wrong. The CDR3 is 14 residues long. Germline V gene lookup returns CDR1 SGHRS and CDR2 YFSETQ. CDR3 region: CATRWGAGVDTQHF. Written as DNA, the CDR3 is TGCGCCACTCGGTGGGGAGCGGGGGTAGATACGCAGCATTTT.

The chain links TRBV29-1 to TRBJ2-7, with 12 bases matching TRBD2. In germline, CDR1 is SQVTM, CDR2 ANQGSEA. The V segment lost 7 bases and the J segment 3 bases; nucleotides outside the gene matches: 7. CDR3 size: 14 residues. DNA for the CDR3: TGCAGCGCTAGCGGGAGGGCCCTGGGCTACGAGCAGTACTTC. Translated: CSASGRALGYEQYF.

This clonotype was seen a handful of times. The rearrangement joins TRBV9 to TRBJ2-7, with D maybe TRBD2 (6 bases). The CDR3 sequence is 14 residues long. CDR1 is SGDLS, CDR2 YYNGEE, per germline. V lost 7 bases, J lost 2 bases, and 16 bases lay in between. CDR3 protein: CASSPLAATYEQYF. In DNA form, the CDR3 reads TGTGCCAGCTCACCACTAGCAGCTACCTACGAGCAGTACTTC.

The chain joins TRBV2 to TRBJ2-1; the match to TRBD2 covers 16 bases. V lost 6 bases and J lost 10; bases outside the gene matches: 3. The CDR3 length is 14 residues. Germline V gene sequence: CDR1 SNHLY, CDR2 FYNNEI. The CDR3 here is CASSGTSGRGEQFF. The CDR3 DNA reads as TGTGCCAGCAGCGGGACTAGCGGGAGGGGAGAGCAGTTCTTC.

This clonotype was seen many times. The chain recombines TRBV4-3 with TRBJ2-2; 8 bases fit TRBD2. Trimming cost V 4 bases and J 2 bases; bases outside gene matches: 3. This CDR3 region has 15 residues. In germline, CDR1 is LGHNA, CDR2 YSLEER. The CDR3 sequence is CASSLGLANTGELFF. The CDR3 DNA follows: TGCGCCAGCAGCCTCGGACTAGCAAACACCGGGGAGCTGTTTTTT.

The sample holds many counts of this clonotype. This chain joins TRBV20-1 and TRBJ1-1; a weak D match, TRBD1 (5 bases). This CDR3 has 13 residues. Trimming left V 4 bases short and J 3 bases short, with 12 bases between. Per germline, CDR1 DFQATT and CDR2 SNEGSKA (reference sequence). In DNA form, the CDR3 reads TGCAGTGCTAAGTGGGGCCGCTACACTGAAGCTTTCTTT. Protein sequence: CSAKWGRYTEAFF.

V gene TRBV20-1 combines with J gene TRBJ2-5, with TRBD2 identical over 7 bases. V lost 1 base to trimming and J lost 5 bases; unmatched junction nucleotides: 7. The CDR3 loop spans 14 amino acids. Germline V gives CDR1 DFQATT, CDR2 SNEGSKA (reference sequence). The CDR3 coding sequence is TGCAGTGCTAGAGGGGGGGGGTCCTACGAGACCCAGTACTTC. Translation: CSARGGGSYETQYF.

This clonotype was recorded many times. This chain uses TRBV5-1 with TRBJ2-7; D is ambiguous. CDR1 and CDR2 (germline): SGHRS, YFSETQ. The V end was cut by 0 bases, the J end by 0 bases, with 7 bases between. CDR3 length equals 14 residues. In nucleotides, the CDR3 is TGCGCCAGCAGCTTGGATCCGCCCTCCTACGAGCAGTACTTC. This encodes CASSLDPPSYEQYF.

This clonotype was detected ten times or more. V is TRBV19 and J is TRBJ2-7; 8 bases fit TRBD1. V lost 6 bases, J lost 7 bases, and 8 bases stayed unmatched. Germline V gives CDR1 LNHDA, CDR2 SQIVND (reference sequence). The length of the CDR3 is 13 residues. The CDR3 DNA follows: TGTGCCAGTAGACCGACAGGGGCTGGGGAGCAGTACTTC. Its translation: CASRPTGAGEQYF.